The sequence of this TCR beta chain was determined in a study of T cells after posttransplantation cyclophosphamide. The assay was immunoSEQ multiplex PCR, and TCRdb's table has in-frame clones only and misses some. The repertoire yields some 40,000 clones, none seen only once; the top ten contain less than 2.5%. Germline V CDR1 and CDR2: MRHNA, SNTAGT. The length of the CDR3 is 15 residues. Germline trimming cut 5 bases from V and 3 bases from J; bases unmatched to any gene: 5. The sequencing sample was made of PBMCs. The receptor comes from a man between 35 and 55 years old in good health, CMV-negative, and a related stem cell transplant donor. The rearrangement links TRBV6-4 to TRBJ1-2, with 11 bases matching TRBD1. The CDR3 DNA is TGTGCCAGCAGTCGAGGGACAGGGGGTGACTATGGCTACACCTTC. Translated: CASSRGTGGDYGYTF.